A selection of T cell receptor beta chains follows, all from one sample in a study of blood T cell repertoires in COVID-19. Libraries were prepared by immunoSEQ multiplex PCR; TCRdb keeps only in-frame clonotypes and omits some of them. In the table there are about 140,000 clones, more than 65% of which are singletons. Source material: peripheral blood. Every receptor here comes from a human donor in a cohort sampled during active COVID-19. The CDR3 runs from the conserved cysteine through the conserved F or W. Not every row has a clone size; where given, it reads once, few, many or a size class.

>NA|16|TRBV5-1|TRBJ2-1
CASRAGTGGTYNEQFF
>once|13|TRBV5-5|TRBJ2-5
CASRQGGQETQYF
>NA|15|TRBV9|TRBJ2-1
CASSDTGGGKNEQFF
>NA|14|TRBV5-8|TRBJ2-2
CASSLDRGTGELFF
>NA|12|TRBV24-1|TRBJ2-1
CATSDPGQGNFF
>NA|16|TRBV10-2|TRBJ2-7
CASSGRDGGFSGEQYF
>NA|15|TRBV28|TRBJ1-5
CASSLSLAGAGPQHF
>few|18|TRBV11-2|TRBJ1-3
CASSLGWEKGNSGNTIYF
>NA|15|TRBV9|TRBJ2-5
CASSVAQDNRETQYF
>NA|15|TRBV5-1|TRBJ2-2
CASSGDRGRSGELFF
>NA|14|TRBV6-5|TRBJ2-4
CASRASGAINIQYF
>NA|16|TRBV5-1|TRBJ1-1
CASSLRQGVGFAEAFF
>NA|15|TRBV10-3|TRBJ2-5
CAISDQVIISETQYF
>NA|15|TRBV3-1/TRBV3-2|TRBJ1-2
CASSQGFPGNYGYTF
>NA|14|TRBV19|TRBJ2-7
CASRGGALPYEQYF
>NA|15|TRBV9|TRBJ2-5
CASSPMGGPRETQYF
>NA|15|TRBV5-5|TRBJ2-3
CASSLFDGEVGTQYF
>NA|15|TRBV7-2|TRBJ2-1
CASSSASSSYNEQFF
>NA|15|TRBV5-6|TRBJ1-5
CASSLGQGFNQPQHF
>NA|19|TRBV19|TRBJ2-5
CASSATGTSGALVQETQYF
>NA|13|TRBV5-1|TRBJ2-2
CASSLEGTGELFF
>NA|13|TRBV19|TRBJ1-1
CASSKKAITEAFF
>once|15|TRBV11-3|TRBJ2-7
CASSLGGQADYEQYF
>NA|14|TRBV29-1|TRBJ1-1
CSVEVTRRNTEAFF
>few|13|TRBV10-1|TRBJ2-1
CASRGTGYDEQFF
>NA|14|TRBV5-1|TRBJ2-5
CASNRDNAGETQYF
>NA|16|TRBV3-1/TRBV3-2|TRBJ2-2
CASSQARLASTGELFF
>NA|15|TRBV6-5|TRBJ2-1
CASSYSSPPSNEQFF
>NA|14|TRBV19|TRBJ1-1
CASNPRGSSTEAFF
>NA|13|TRBV4-1|TRBJ2-7
CASSSRVLGEQYF
>NA|16|TRBV3-1/TRBV3-2|TRBJ2-6
CASSPTASTGANVLTF
>NA|16|TRBV14|TRBJ2-3
CASSQDTERIADTQYF
>NA|16|TRBV4-1|TRBJ2-2
CASSQGRLANTGELFF
>NA|15|TRBV19|TRBJ1-5
CASRKDRGVLQPQHF
>NA|17|TRBV15|TRBJ2-7
CATSRLPGQEGPHEQYF
>NA|15|TRBV19|TRBJ1-5
CASSIEPGSNQPQHF
>NA|16|TRBV27|TRBJ2-1
CASSLSRGSGVSEQFF
>NA|16|TRBV11-2|TRBJ2-1
CASSLGAGAPSNEQFF
>once|12|TRBV19|TRBJ1-1
CASSIVPGDAFF
>NA|13|TRBV5-1|TRBJ1-3
CASSLASGDTIYF
>NA|14|TRBV6-5|TRBJ2-5
CASRVQGARETQYF
>once|13|TRBV11-2|TRBJ2-7
CASSSGTSGEQYF
>NA|15|TRBV5-1|TRBJ2-3
CASSVQARGTDTQYF
>once|16|TRBV6-5|TRBJ2-1
CASSYSGGSSYNEQFF
>once|15|TRBV3-1/TRBV3-2|TRBJ2-7
CASSQEPGQGGEQYF
>once|15|TRBV5-8|TRBJ2-1
CASSLGHLAGSEQFF
>NA|13|TRBV19|TRBJ2-2
CAIEATNTGELFF
>NA|15|TRBV3-1/TRBV3-2|TRBJ2-5
CASSQQAGGPETQYF
>NA|15|TRBV5-6|TRBJ1-2
CASRPAGGNDYGYTF
>NA|15|TRBV3-1/TRBV3-2|TRBJ2-7
CASSLPGHSAYEQYF
>NA|16|TRBV14|TRBJ2-5
CASSRTQGDGGETQYF
>once|16|TRBV5-4|TRBJ1-6
CASSSAPGQHNSPLHF
>NA|15|TRBV6-5|TRBJ2-7
CASSYRRQAAYEQYF
>NA|15|TRBV11-2|TRBJ1-1
CASSPIGQANTEAFF
>large|15|TRBV27|TRBJ2-7
CASSYEGTAAHEQYF
>NA|14|TRBV6-5|TRBJ1-2
CASSSQTGGHGYTF
>NA|12|TRBV12-3/TRBV12-4|TRBJ2-1
CASSKQGYEQFF
>NA|19|TRBV4-2|TRBJ1-5
CASSQDSAGHLGSNQPQHF
>NA|13|TRBV28|TRBJ2-3
CASSETSRDTQYF
>NA|15|TRBV5-4|TRBJ2-5
CASRVGGQRQETQYF